This record covers a single TCR beta chain. The target antigen is unknown. The CDR3 runs 15 residues. The V gene's germline CDR1 is DFQATT and CDR2 SNEGSKA (reference sequence). V lost 6 bases and J lost 5; bases outside the gene matches: 9. The data stem from a study of blood T cells in healthy people across ages. Study-wide results and limits: The percentage of naive T cells correlated strongly with TCR beta diversity.

Then a second PCR, running roughly 7 to 11 cycles, was carried out with a sample-barcoded 5' primer and a J-beta primer mix. Each TCR beta cDNA got a 12-nucleotide random molecular identifier. In TCRdb, the 5' RACE reads were re-called with MiXCR into one record per CDR3 protein. The top ten clones hold approximately 25% of a sample with about 580,000 distinct CDR3 sequences, 40% to 55% of them seen once. Input material: blood. The rearrangement uses TRBV20-1 and TRBJ1-6, with 8 bases fitting TRBD1. The receptor comes from a man of 80 years or more in good health. CDR3 DNA: TGCAGTGCACTGCCCGGGACAGGCAATAATTCACCCCTCCACTTT. It translates to CSALPGTGNNSPLHF.